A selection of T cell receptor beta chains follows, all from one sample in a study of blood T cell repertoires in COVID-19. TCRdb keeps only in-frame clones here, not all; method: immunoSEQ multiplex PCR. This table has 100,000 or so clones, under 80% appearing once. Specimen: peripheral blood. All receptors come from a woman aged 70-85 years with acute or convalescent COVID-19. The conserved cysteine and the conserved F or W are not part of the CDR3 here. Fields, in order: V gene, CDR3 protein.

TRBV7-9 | ASSFRAVANNEQF
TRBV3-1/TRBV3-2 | ASSQLGGGPHQETQY
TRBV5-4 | ASSLDDRGWSSTDTQY
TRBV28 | ASSFPGQGNTIY
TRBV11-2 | ASSRGQGNTEAF
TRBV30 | AWDTWGAEQY
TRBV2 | ASSDPGGNTEAF
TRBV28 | ASSSQGAGGSPLH
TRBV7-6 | ASSLTLGANTGELF
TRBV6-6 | ASSPPKGVTDTQY
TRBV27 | ASSLRMAGGLLNYGYT
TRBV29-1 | SVTSSPRGNTIY
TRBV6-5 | ASSYLGQLYGYT
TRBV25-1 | ASSARGSNTGELF
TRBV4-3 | ASSQARGQGSYNEQF
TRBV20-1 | SASTTYEQY